These T cell receptor beta chains were read from a single sample in a study of T cells after yellow fever vaccination. TCRdb re-called the 5' RACE reads with MiXCR, one entry per CDR3 protein. This table has 65,000 to 70,000 distinct CDR3 sequences, 5% to 6.5% appearing once. Sample: CD4+ T cells sorted from PBMCs, taken roughly 14 days after the first yellow fever vaccination. The receptors come from a man in his late teens or twenties who received the YFV17D yellow fever vaccine. The CDR3 runs from the conserved cysteine through the conserved F or W. Fields, in order: clone size, V gene, J gene, D gene, CDR3 DNA, CDR3 protein. A D gene is named only where the DNA matches it firmly. A clone size is listed for some rows: how often the clone was seen (once, few, many), or a class if it is expanded.

clone size: many; V gene: TRBV7-2; J gene: TRBJ2-2; D gene: NA; CDR3 DNA: TGTGCCAGCCTCCGAGAGGAGCTGTTTTTT; CDR3 protein: CASLREELFF
clone size: NA; V gene: TRBV7-2; J gene: TRBJ1-4; D gene: TRBD1; CDR3 DNA: TGTGCCAGCAGCTATGGGGACAGGAGAAATGAAAAACTGTTTTTT; CDR3 protein: CASSYGDRRNEKLFF
clone size: NA; V gene: TRBV28; J gene: TRBJ2-5; D gene: TRBD2; CDR3 DNA: TGTGCCAGCAGTACCCCTAGCGGGGGCATAGAGACCCAGTACTTC; CDR3 protein: CASSTPSGGIETQYF
clone size: many; V gene: TRBV20-1; J gene: TRBJ2-5; D gene: TRBD2; CDR3 DNA: TGCAGTGCTAGACTAGCGGGGGGTATGGAGACCCAGTACTTC; CDR3 protein: CSARLAGGMETQYF
clone size: many; V gene: TRBV28; J gene: TRBJ1-2; D gene: TRBD1; CDR3 DNA: TGTGCCAGCAGTTCGTCAGGGGGCAACTATGGCTACACCTTC; CDR3 protein: CASSSSGGNYGYTF
clone size: NA; V gene: TRBV20-1; J gene: TRBJ2-1; D gene: TRBD2; CDR3 DNA: TGCAGTGCTAGCGGGCTAGCGGGGACCACCGGGGGCAATGAGCAGTTCTTC; CDR3 protein: CSASGLAGTTGGNEQFF
clone size: many; V gene: TRBV5-6; J gene: TRBJ2-2; D gene: NA; CDR3 DNA: TGTGCCAGCAGCTCCGACTGGACCGGGGAGCTGTTTTTT; CDR3 protein: CASSSDWTGELFF
clone size: many; V gene: TRBV5-1; J gene: TRBJ2-2; D gene: TRBD1; CDR3 DNA: TGCGCCAGCAGCTCTGGGGGGACAGGACACACCGGGGAGCTGTTTTTT; CDR3 protein: CASSSGGTGHTGELFF
clone size: many; V gene: TRBV20-1; J gene: TRBJ1-2; D gene: NA; CDR3 DNA: TGCAGTGCTAGATCCTCCGGACAGTATGGCTACACCTTC; CDR3 protein: CSARSSGQYGYTF
clone size: many; V gene: TRBV18; J gene: TRBJ1-6; D gene: NA; CDR3 DNA: TGTGCCAGCTCACCAGCGGGGGGGAGGGGTTCACCCCTCCACTTT; CDR3 protein: CASSPAGGRGSPLHF
clone size: many; V gene: TRBV5-4; J gene: TRBJ2-1; D gene: TRBD2; CDR3 DNA: TGTGCCAGCAGCTCCCCGACTAGCGGGGCCGACAATGAGCAGTTCTTC; CDR3 protein: CASSSPTSGADNEQFF
clone size: many; V gene: TRBV7-2; J gene: TRBJ2-1; D gene: TRBD1; CDR3 DNA: TGTGCCAGCAGCTTAGAGGACAGGGTAGCCTACAATGAGCAGTTCTTC; CDR3 protein: CASSLEDRVAYNEQFF
clone size: few; V gene: TRBV4-1; J gene: TRBJ2-5; D gene: TRBD2; CDR3 DNA: TGCGCCAGCAGCCAGTCGCGCGGGGGGGCAGGCGAGACCCAGTACTTC; CDR3 protein: CASSQSRGGAGETQYF
clone size: many; V gene: TRBV20-1; J gene: TRBJ2-2; D gene: NA; CDR3 DNA: TGCAGTGCTAGCGCGGGATCCGGGGAGCTGTTTTTT; CDR3 protein: CSASAGSGELFF
clone size: many; V gene: TRBV4-1; J gene: TRBJ2-7; D gene: TRBD1; CDR3 DNA: TGCGCCAGCAGCCAAGAAGGACAGGGTTATGGCGAGCAGTACTTC; CDR3 protein: CASSQEGQGYGEQYF
clone size: many; V gene: TRBV7-2; J gene: TRBJ1-2; D gene: TRBD1; CDR3 DNA: TGTGCCAGCAGCTTAGTTGGAGGGGGCCTGCTCTATGGCTACACCTTC; CDR3 protein: CASSLVGGGLLYGYTF
clone size: many; V gene: TRBV19; J gene: TRBJ2-1; D gene: NA; CDR3 DNA: TGTGCCAGTAGTATAGAGCGGAGCTCCTACAATGAGCAGTTCTTC; CDR3 protein: CASSIERSSYNEQFF